This TCR beta chain was documented in a study of HIV-infected children after antiretroviral therapy interruption. In the study overall: Weeks 0, 12, interruption end (24 or 48), and about 3 years post-study gave interruption-arm samples. Weeks 0, 48 and 150 were sampled under continuous treatment.

The CDR3 contains 14 residues. V was shortened by 2 bases and J by 3 bases, with 10 bases between the two germline ends. Germline values: CDR1 SGHTA, CDR2 FQGNSA. This clonotype has only one observation. Its specificity is not known. The treatment denotes: PENTA 11 planned treatment interruption arm or continuous ART arm. The study, taken as a whole, reports: Naive CD4+ sequences overlapped less between time points once interruption began.

RNA-based 3' RACE libraries used unique molecular identifiers. MiXCR, run by TCRdb on the 3' RACE reads, gives a single entry per CDR3 protein. The sample carries 5,500 to 8,000 distinct CDR3 sequences, more than 15% recorded once. The receptor comes from a pool of human donors with HIV. The genes are TRBV7-2 and TRBJ1-2, with D maybe TRBD1 (5 bases). The specimen comprised CD45RO+ CD8+ T cells from PBMCs, pooled from several time points, sampled from a donor given antiretroviral therapy, either interrupted or continuous. Stated subset: memory CD8+ CD45RO+ CD45RA- T cells. CDR3 residues: CASSLKDIYYGYTF. The DNA of the CDR3 is TGTGCCAGCAGCTTAAAGGACATCTACTATGGCTACACCTTC.